The clone carrying this TCR beta chain was seen ten or more times. The data stem from a study of CD8 T cells in ankylosing spondylitis. Looked up from germline, CDR1 is MNHEY and CDR2 is SVGAGI. The CDR3 spans 14 residues. The V gene lost 1 base and the J gene lost 7 bases, with 8 bases spanning the gap. MiXCR was run by TCRdb on the 5' RACE reads, yielding one entry per CDR3 protein. The repertoire holds some 130,000 distinct CDR3 sequences, with just under 7.5% as singletons. This receptor was identified in a female donor with ankylosing spondylitis or in good health (not recorded which). The sequenced sample was blood, either unsorted or a sorted T cell fraction (not recorded which). The rearrangement joins TRBV6-5 to TRBJ1-6; D gene ambiguous. The CDR3 region has the DNA TGTGCCAGCAGTTACTATGTCGGCAATTCACCCCTCCACTTT. Its protein is CASSYYVGNSPLHF.